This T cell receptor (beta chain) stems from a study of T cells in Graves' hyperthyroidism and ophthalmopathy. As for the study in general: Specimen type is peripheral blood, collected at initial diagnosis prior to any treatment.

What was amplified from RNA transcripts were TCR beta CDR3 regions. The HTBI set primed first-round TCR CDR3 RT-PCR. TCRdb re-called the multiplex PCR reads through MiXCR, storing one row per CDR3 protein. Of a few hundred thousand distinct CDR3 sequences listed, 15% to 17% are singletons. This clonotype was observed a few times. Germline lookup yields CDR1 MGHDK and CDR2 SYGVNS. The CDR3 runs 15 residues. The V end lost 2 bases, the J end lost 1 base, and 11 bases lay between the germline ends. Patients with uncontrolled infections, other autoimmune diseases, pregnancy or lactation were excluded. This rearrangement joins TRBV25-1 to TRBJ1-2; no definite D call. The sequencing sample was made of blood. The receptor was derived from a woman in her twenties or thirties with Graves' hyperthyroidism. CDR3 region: CASSEPGTVNYGYTF. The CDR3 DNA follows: TGTGCCAGCAGTGAACCAGGCACGGTTAACTATGGCTACACCTTC.